This T cell receptor beta chain came from a study of identifying expanded T cells in peripheral blood. This table comes from immunoSEQ multiplex PCR, and its TCRdb copy is limited to in-frame clones, with some not included. The table shows 58,000 or so clones, with around four fifths occurring only once. Healthy donors had no documented immune events, such as infections, while sampled. The sequencing input was blood. This TCR was recovered from a person between 18 and 75 years old in good health.

CDR3 coding DNA: TGTGCCAGTACGAACGGGGGGGGCTACACCTTC. This codes for CASTNGGGYTF. The chain links TRBV6-5 to TRBJ1-2, with D maybe TRBD1 (5 bases). From germline, CDR1 is MNHEY and CDR2 SVGAGI. The CDR3 sequence is 11 residues long. V lost 9 bases, J lost 8 bases, and 13 bases lay in between.